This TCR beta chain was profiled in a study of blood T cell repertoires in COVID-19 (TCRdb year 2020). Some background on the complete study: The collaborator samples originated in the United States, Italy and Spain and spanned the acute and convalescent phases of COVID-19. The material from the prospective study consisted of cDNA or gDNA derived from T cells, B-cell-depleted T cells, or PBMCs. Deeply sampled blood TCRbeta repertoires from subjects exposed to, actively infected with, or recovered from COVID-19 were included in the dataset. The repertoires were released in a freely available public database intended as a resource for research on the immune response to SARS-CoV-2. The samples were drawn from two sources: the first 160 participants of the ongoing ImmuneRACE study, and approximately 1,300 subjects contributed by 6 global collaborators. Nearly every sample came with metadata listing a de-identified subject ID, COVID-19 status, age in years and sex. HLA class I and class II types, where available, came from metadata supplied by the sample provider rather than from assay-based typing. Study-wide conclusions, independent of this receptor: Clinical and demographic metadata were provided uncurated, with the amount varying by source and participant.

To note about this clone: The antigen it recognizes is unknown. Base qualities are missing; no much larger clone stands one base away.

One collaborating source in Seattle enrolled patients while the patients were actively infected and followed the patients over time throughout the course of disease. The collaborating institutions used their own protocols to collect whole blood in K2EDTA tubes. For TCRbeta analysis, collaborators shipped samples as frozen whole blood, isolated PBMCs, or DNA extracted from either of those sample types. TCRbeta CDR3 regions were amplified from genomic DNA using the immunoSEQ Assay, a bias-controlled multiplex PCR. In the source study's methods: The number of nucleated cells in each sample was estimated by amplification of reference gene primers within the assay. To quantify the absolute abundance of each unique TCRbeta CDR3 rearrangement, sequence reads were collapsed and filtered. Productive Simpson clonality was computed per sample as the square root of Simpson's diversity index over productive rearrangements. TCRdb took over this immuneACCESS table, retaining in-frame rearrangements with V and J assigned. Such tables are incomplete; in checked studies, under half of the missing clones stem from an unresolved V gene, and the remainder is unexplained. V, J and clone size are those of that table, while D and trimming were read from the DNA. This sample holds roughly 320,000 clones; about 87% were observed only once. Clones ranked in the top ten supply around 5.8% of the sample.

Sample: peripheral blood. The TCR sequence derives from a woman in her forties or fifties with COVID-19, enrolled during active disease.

The CDR3 is CATGTGGSYNEQFF. The nucleotide sequence reads as follows: TGTGCCACCGGAACAGGGGGCTCCTACAATGAGCAGTTCTTC. The V and J genes are TRBV15 and TRBJ2-1, with TRBD1 matching 8 junction bases. CDR1 and CDR2, per the germline V gene (reference sequence), are LNHNV and YYDKDF. From cysteine to phenylalanine, the CDR3 is 14 amino acids long. The only DNA kept is the CDR3, 42 bases in frame from the first base. Trimming takes 8 bases off V and 0 bases off J; junction bases not matched to a gene: 3. Reference TRBV15 and TRBJ2-1 genes cover what lies past the CDR3, so the full variable domain is DAMVIQNPRYQVTQFGKPVTLSCSQTLNHNVMYWYQQKSSQAPKLLFHYYDKDFNNEADTPDNFQSRRPNTSFCFLDIRSPGLGDTAMYLCATGTGGSYNEQFFGPGTRLTVL.